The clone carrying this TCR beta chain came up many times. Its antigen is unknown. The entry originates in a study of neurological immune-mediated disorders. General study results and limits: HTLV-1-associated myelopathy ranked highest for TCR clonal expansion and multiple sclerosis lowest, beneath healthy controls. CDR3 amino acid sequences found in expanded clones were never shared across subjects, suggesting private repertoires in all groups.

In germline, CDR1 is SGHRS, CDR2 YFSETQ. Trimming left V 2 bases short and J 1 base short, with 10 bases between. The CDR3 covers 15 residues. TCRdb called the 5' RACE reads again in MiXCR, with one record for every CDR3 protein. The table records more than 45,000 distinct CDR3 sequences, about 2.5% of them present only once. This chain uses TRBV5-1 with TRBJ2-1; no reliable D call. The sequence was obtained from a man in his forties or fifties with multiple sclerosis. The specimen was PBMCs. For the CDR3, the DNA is TGCGCCAGCAGCTTAAGTGTAGGGTCCTACAATGAGCAGTTCTTC. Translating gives CASSLSVGSYNEQFF.